This T cell receptor beta chain appears in the sequencing data of a study of T-cell reconstitution after alpha-beta-depleted transplantation in children. Findings and caveats of the study: Some patients showed high day-60 TCRbeta diversity, which derived from surviving recipient T cells and thymic progenitors. Alpha-beta T cells present about two months after transplant were reported to originate from several hundred expanded graft clones. At one year after transplant, newly produced T cells mostly accounted for T-cell counts and diversity.

Germline CDR1 and CDR2: SEHNR and FQNEAQ (reference sequence). Trimming pared 5 bases from V and 1 base from J, leaving 9 bases between. The CDR3 is 13 residues long. On this clonotype: Its target is not known.

Molecular barcoding with unique molecular identifiers was used for the TCRbeta library. TCRdb re-analysed the PCR reads in MiXCR, keeping a single row per CDR3 protein. The repertoire holds about 830,000 distinct CDR3 sequences, with roughly 15% as singletons. This sequence was found in a male patient younger than 18 who had a stem cell transplant for acute lymphoblastic leukemia, so the T cells may come from the graft donor. The source material was PBMCs, mostly from graft donor cells, sampled 360 days after TCRalphabeta/CD19-depleted stem cell transplant. This chain links TRBV7-9 with TRBJ2-7; no reliable D call. CDR3 amino acids: CASSPWASYEQYF. The CDR3 DNA reads TGTGCCAGCAGCCCCTGGGCGTCCTACGAGCAGTACTTC.